This T cell receptor (beta chain) was recovered during a study of robustness of blood B and T cell sequencing (dated by TCRdb to 2017 to 2018). Some background on the complete study: The goal of the study was to find out how much peripheral blood is required to reliably describe the TCRbeta and IgG repertoires of an individual. Each of the roughly ten independently drawn blood samples had its TCRbeta and IgG repertoires measured. As technical replicates, two replicate TCRbeta cDNA libraries were made from one shared RNA pool taken from a single 10 ml draw. What the study reported, not specific to this receptor: Evidence of cross-contamination, likely from batch processing, showed up in one pair of TCRbeta libraries, so the UMI-sequence pairs shared by that pair of libraries were removed. Of the top 10,000 TCRbeta clonotypes in one technical replicate library, roughly 95% were also found in the other technical replicate library. A full plateau was not reached by TCRbeta rarefaction curves, suggesting under-sequencing or many low-abundance clonotypes. Because EDTA tubes had to be fractionated immediately, the use of EDTA tubes in multi-site collections was limited. Combining 3 or 4 tubes (roughly 30-45 ml blood) brought coverage of the top 10,000 TCRbeta clonotypes close to saturation. The 1,000 most abundant TCRbeta clonotypes from the pooled draws were found in every single 10 ml sample. Pooling tubes did not make the overlap of rare TCRbeta clonotypes any better, which implies that much larger blood volumes would be needed to capture those rare clonotypes.

Clipping removes 4 bases from V and 6 bases from J, with 11 as the unmatched junction base count. The germline V gene (reference sequence) specifies MNHNY as CDR1 and SVGAGI as CDR2. The CDR3, cysteine through phenylalanine, is 15 amino acids long. Kept here is only the CDR3 DNA, which spans 45 bases and is read in frame from base 1. Libraries came from PCR. The sample was run on an Illumina MiSeq. cDNA was synthesized with SMARTScribe reverse transcriptase and a 5' template-switch oligo that added a universal priming site. Each cDNA molecule was tagged by a 12-nucleotide random unique molecular identifier (UMI) carried on the template-switch oligo. During reverse transcription, chain-specific reverse primers targeted TCRbeta transcripts. Uracil DNA glycosylase treatment was used to remove residual template-switch adapters, and a Qiagen MinElute kit was used to purify the cDNA. For the first PCR, around 23 cycles were run with KAPA HiFi HotStart ReadyMix and step-out primers, split across four 50 ul reactions. Before any further amplification, the products of the first-round PCR were gel-purified. Illumina Nextera adapters were added in a second approximately 8-cycle PCR, after which libraries were purified and pooled. For each TCRbeta molecule, the UMI barcode was captured by a 50-nucleotide 5' read. As for the original processing: Reads were grouped by UMI into consensus reads using the MIGEC toolkit. Final reads were produced by merging forward and reverse consensus reads with PEAR. A custom decontamination script removed identical UMI-sequence pairs shared across libraries, treating them as cross-sample contamination. MIGMAP, a wrapper around IgBLAST, was used for V(D)J assignment and CDR3 extraction. TCR clonotypes were defined by identical V gene, J gene and CDR3 amino acid sequence, and CDR1 and CDR2 were left unsequenced. TCRdb reworked the public reads: Q25 trimming with fastp, MiXCR clone assembly, productive beta chains retained. Identical CDR3 proteins give one entry, which carries the most common genes and DNA. The V and J calls shown here were made by TCRdb, not taken from the authors' results. The sample has roughly 3,900 distinct CDR3 sequences on record, 50% of them singletons. The top ten hold about 24% of the sample.

TCRbeta repertoires were quantified from mRNA rather than genomic DNA, which captures expressed receptors. Without cell sorting, buffy coat leukocytes were collected into Trizol, and RNA was extracted using the Direct-zol RNA MiniPrep Plus kit. EDTA blood tubes were centrifuged immediately at 4°C to separate plasma, buffy coat and red blood cells. This clonotype was recorded a few times. Its antigen is still unknown. No base qualities exist here, and no much larger clone lies one base off it. Sequencing was done on a sample of peripheral blood. The clonotype comes from a human donor in good health. Here the chain combines TRBV6-6 and TRBJ1-2; TRBD1 agrees with 7 junctional bases. CDR3 sequence: CASSFPTPGTDGYTF. At the DNA level, the sequence is TGTGCCAGCAGTTTCCCAACTCCCGGGACAGATGGCTACACCTTC.